This is a list of T cell receptor beta chains from one sample in a study of tumor and adjacent non-tumor tissue in lung cancer. MiXCR was run by TCRdb on the multiplex PCR reads, yielding one entry per CDR3 protein. The data show 60,000 to 95,000 distinct CDR3 sequences, around four fifths seen once. Material: lung tumor tissue. These receptors all stem from a woman aged 50 to 60 with non-small cell lung cancer. The CDR3 runs from the conserved cysteine through the conserved F or W. Each record gives: J gene, V gene, D gene, clone size, CDR3 protein, CDR3 DNA. A D gene is named only where the DNA matches it firmly. Not all rows give a size; the values are once, few, many and, for expanded clones, a class.

J gene: TRBJ1-3
V gene: TRBV11-2
D gene: TRBD1
clone size: .
CDR3 protein: CASSLNQGAPGNTIYF
CDR3 DNA: TGTGCCAGCAGCTTAAATCAGGGGGCGCCTGGAAACACCATATATTTT

J gene: TRBJ1-6
V gene: TRBV29-1
D gene: TRBD1
clone size: .
CDR3 protein: CRGSRDSGSSLHF
CDR3 DNA: TGCAGAGGTTCCCGGGACAGTGGTTCATCCCTCCACTTT

J gene: TRBJ2-3
V gene: TRBV5-5
D gene: TRBD2
clone size: .
CDR3 protein: CASSRSGPDLRTRGNPMYF
CDR3 DNA: TGTGCCAGCAGCAGGAGTGGTCCCGATCTCAGGACTAGAGGGAACCCCATGTATTTT

J gene: TRBJ2-1
V gene: TRBV4-1
D gene: TRBD2
clone size: .
CDR3 protein: CASGHPGLSNEQFF
CDR3 DNA: TGCGCCAGCGGCCATCCGGGACTAAGCAATGAGCAGTTCTTC

J gene: TRBJ2-7
V gene: TRBV6-5
D gene: TRBD1
clone size: .
CDR3 protein: CVSSALQGPPFRQYF
CDR3 DNA: TGTGTCAGCAGTGCGCTACAGGGGCCTCCGTTTAGGCAGTACTTC

J gene: TRBJ2-7
V gene: TRBV29-1
D gene: .
clone size: .
CDR3 protein: CSVDGKGRSSFEQYF
CDR3 DNA: TGCAGCGTTGATGGTAAGGGGCGCAGCTCCTTCGAGCAGTACTTC

J gene: TRBJ2-7
V gene: TRBV12-3/TRBV12-4
D gene: TRBD2
clone size: medium-sized
CDR3 protein: CASRRGLEETYEQYF
CDR3 DNA: TGTGCCAGCAGACGCGGACTAGAAGAGACCTACGAGCAGTACTTC

J gene: TRBJ2-4
V gene: TRBV12-3/TRBV12-4
D gene: .
clone size: .
CDR3 protein: CTSRPPGLRNIQYF
CDR3 DNA: TGTACCAGTAGGCCCCCAGGGTTGAGAAACATTCAGTACTTC

J gene: TRBJ2-1
V gene: TRBV6-5
D gene: TRBD2
clone size: .
CDR3 protein: CAISYEREGYEQFF
CDR3 DNA: TGTGCCATCAGTTACGAGCGGGAGGGCTATGAGCAGTTCTTC

J gene: TRBJ2-3
V gene: TRBV29-1
D gene: .
clone size: .
CDR3 protein: CSGGVDTSLTNTQYF
CDR3 DNA: TGCAGCGGGGGCGTCGACACGTCCCTTACAAATACGCAGTACTTT

J gene: TRBJ2-3
V gene: TRBV5-1
D gene: .
clone size: many
CDR3 protein: CASKWRPPDTQYF
CDR3 DNA: TGCGCCAGCAAGTGGCGGCCCCCAGATACGCAGTATTTT

J gene: TRBJ2-7
V gene: TRBV24-1
D gene: TRBD1
clone size: few
CDR3 protein: CASSGDRDDEQYF
CDR3 DNA: TGTGCCAGCAGCGGAGACAGGGATGACGAGCAGTACTTC

J gene: TRBJ2-4
V gene: TRBV29-1
D gene: .
clone size: many
CDR3 protein: CSVLGAAKNIQYF
CDR3 DNA: TGCAGCGTTCTAGGGGCAGCCAAAAACATTCAGTACTTC

J gene: TRBJ2-1
V gene: TRBV6-5
D gene: .
clone size: .
CDR3 protein: CANSYTGLGGGEQFF
CDR3 DNA: TGCGCCAACAGTTATACGGGACTAGGGGGCGGTGAGCAGTTCTTC

J gene: TRBJ2-1
V gene: TRBV6-4
D gene: TRBD2
clone size: few
CDR3 protein: CASSQRGAGEQFF
CDR3 DNA: TGTGCCAGCTCCCAGCGGGGGGCCGGTGAGCAGTTCTTC

J gene: TRBJ2-1
V gene: TRBV4-2
D gene: TRBD2
clone size: .
CDR3 protein: CTNSQEETSGYNEKFF
CDR3 DNA: TGTACCAACAGCCAAGAAGAGACTAGCGGCTACAATGAGAAGTTCTTC

J gene: TRBJ2-7
V gene: TRBV14
D gene: .
clone size: many
CDR3 protein: CASSVQGITYEQYF
CDR3 DNA: TGTGCCAGCAGCGTCCAGGGAATAACCTACGAGCAGTACTTC